This is a list of T cell receptor beta chains from one sample in a study of blood T cell repertoires in COVID-19. This table comes from immunoSEQ multiplex PCR, and its TCRdb copy is limited to in-frame clones, with some not included. The sample includes roughly 120,000 clones, approximately 82% of them seen just once. Material for sequencing was peripheral blood. These TCRs come from an elderly woman with active or convalescent COVID-19. The CDR3 runs from the conserved cysteine through the conserved F or W. The D gene is left open where the match is weak. Not every row has a clone size; where given, it reads once, few, many or a size class.

v_gene: TRBV18; d_gene: TRBD1; len: 18; j_gene: TRBJ1-5; abundance: few; CDR3aa: CASSPLGQDTYSNQPQHF; CDR3nt: TGTGCCAGCTCACCACTCGGACAGGATACGTATAGCAATCAGCCCCAGCATTTT
v_gene: TRBV11-2; d_gene: .; len: 13; j_gene: TRBJ2-1; abundance: .; CDR3aa: CASSARLDGEQFF; CDR3nt: TGTGCCAGCAGCGCCCGACTAGACGGTGAGCAGTTCTTC
v_gene: TRBV18; d_gene: TRBD2; len: 16; j_gene: TRBJ2-1; abundance: .; CDR3aa: CASSPFAGGPYNEQFF; CDR3nt: TGTGCCAGCTCACCTTTTGCGGGAGGGCCTTACAATGAGCAGTTCTTC
v_gene: TRBV4-1; d_gene: TRBD2; len: 16; j_gene: TRBJ2-7; abundance: .; CDR3aa: CASSPRTSGRASEQYF; CDR3nt: TGCGCCAGCAGCCCGCGGACTAGCGGGAGGGCCAGCGAGCAGTACTTC
v_gene: TRBV11-1; d_gene: .; len: 16; j_gene: TRBJ2-2; abundance: .; CDR3aa: CASSLGVSGDTGELFF; CDR3nt: TGTGCCAGCAGCTTAGGTGTGTCAGGGGACACCGGGGAGCTGTTTTTT
v_gene: TRBV9; d_gene: TRBD2; len: 18; j_gene: TRBJ2-2; abundance: .; CDR3aa: CASSERTSGRVNTGELFF; CDR3nt: TGTGCCAGCAGCGAGCGGACTAGCGGGAGAGTGAACACCGGGGAGCTGTTTTTT
v_gene: TRBV3-1/TRBV3-2; d_gene: TRBD2; len: 15; j_gene: TRBJ2-1; abundance: .; CDR3aa: CASSQAGREDNEQFF; CDR3nt: TGTGCCAGCAGCCAAGCCGGGCGGGAGGACAATGAGCAGTTCTTC
v_gene: TRBV4-2; d_gene: TRBD1; len: 15; j_gene: TRBJ1-2; abundance: once; CDR3aa: CASSQGTGVNYGYTF; CDR3nt: TGTGCCAGCAGCCAAGGGACAGGGGTAAACTATGGCTACACCTTC
v_gene: TRBV2; d_gene: TRBD1; len: 13; j_gene: TRBJ1-2; abundance: .; CDR3aa: CASATGGRYGYTF; CDR3nt: TGTGCCAGTGCGACAGGGGGCCGCTATGGCTACACCTTC
v_gene: TRBV6-1; d_gene: .; len: 13; j_gene: TRBJ2-7; abundance: .; CDR3aa: CASSEAVKSEQYF; CDR3nt: TGTGCCAGCAGTGAAGCGGTCAAGAGCGAGCAGTACTTC
v_gene: TRBV5-1; d_gene: .; len: 14; j_gene: TRBJ1-2; abundance: .; CDR3aa: CASSLGDRWNGYTF; CDR3nt: TGCGCCAGCAGCTTGGGTGACAGGTGGAATGGCTACACCTTC
v_gene: TRBV6-4; d_gene: .; len: 14; j_gene: TRBJ2-2; abundance: .; CDR3aa: CASSTGQNTGELFF; CDR3nt: TGTGCCAGCAGTACGGGACAGAACACCGGGGAGCTGTTTTTT
v_gene: TRBV6-4; d_gene: TRBD1; len: 15; j_gene: TRBJ1-1; abundance: .; CDR3aa: CASSAEGALNTEAFF; CDR3nt: TGTGCCAGCAGTGCCGAGGGGGCACTGAACACTGAAGCTTTCTTT
v_gene: TRBV9; d_gene: .; len: 16; j_gene: TRBJ1-1; abundance: .; CDR3aa: CASSVSGANPNTEAFF; CDR3nt: TGTGCCAGCAGCGTATCAGGGGCCAACCCGAACACTGAAGCTTTCTTT